This T cell receptor beta chain was recorded in a study of shared clonotypes between healthy human individuals. In the study overall: The study enrolled two women and three men aged 18 to 49.

This clone has a single count. The antigen is unknown. The sample contains more than one DNA sequence encoding this CDR3. The authors divided CD4+ cells into CD45RA+ naive and CD45RA-negative memory subsets. Study-level findings and limits: There were few donors, and this limited the genetic and exposure-history diversity represented.

Methods used by the authors: ImmunoSEQ supplied junction-only sequences lacking quality scores, so filtering was different. The method was immunoSEQ multiplex PCR; TCRdb's version includes in-frame clones alone and lacks a portion of them. That table gives V, J and clone size, and the DNA gave D and trimming. The top ten hold roughly 0.82% of the sample, which has over 950,000 clones, roughly 80% seen once. Sequenced sample: memory CD4+ T cells from PBMCs. Subset given: CD45RA-negative fraction. The source is a man younger than 35 in good health. Some clones in this sample may be carry-over from other donors' samples.

The DNA for the CDR3 is TGCAGTGCCCCGACGCTTTACGAGCAGTACTTC. Translation gives CSAPTLYEQYF. V gene TRBV20-1 combines with J gene TRBJ2-7; D is ambiguous. Germline V gene sequence: CDR1 DFQATT, CDR2 SNEGSKA (reference sequence). Trimming took off 6 bases at V and 4 bases at J, with 10 bases between the two ends. The CDR3 runs 11 residues.